A selection of T cell receptor beta chains follows, all from one sample in a study of blood T cell repertoires in COVID-19. Only in-frame clones appear in the TCRdb table, and some are missing; sequencing was by immunoSEQ multiplex PCR. The sample lists approximately 140,000 clones, around 84% seen once, with about 39% in the top ten. Material for sequencing was peripheral blood. The receptors shown here come from a human donor in a cohort sampled during active COVID-19. Both conserved end residues are part of each CDR3. D genes are given only for firm matches. Size is omitted from some rows. Given values are once, few, many or a class for expanded clones.

D gene	V gene	J gene	clone size	CDR3 protein	CDR3 DNA
NA	TRBV5-4	TRBJ2-3	NA	CASSLRAPSTDTQYF	TGTGCCAGCAGCTTGAGAGCCCCTAGCACAGATACGCAGTATTTT
TRBD2	TRBV24-1	TRBJ2-2	NA	CATSERTSGIYTGELFF	TGTGCCACCAGTGAACGGACTAGCGGGATCTACACCGGGGAGCTGTTTTTT
NA	TRBV15	TRBJ1-5	NA	CATSMPGGAGQPQHF	TGTGCCACCAGCATGCCGGGAGGGGCTGGCCAGCCCCAGCATTTT
TRBD1	TRBV19	TRBJ2-2	many	CASSQGTGGVGELFF	TGTGCCAGTAGCCAAGGGACAGGGGGTGTCGGGGAGCTGTTTTTT
NA	TRBV5-6	TRBJ1-1	NA	CASKLGDGNTEAFF	TGTGCCAGCAAGCTTGGAGATGGGAACACTGAAGCTTTCTTT
TRBD2	TRBV7-2	TRBJ2-1	NA	CASSLGLAGYNEQFF	TGTGCCAGCAGCTTAGGACTAGCGGGCTACAATGAGCAGTTCTTC
TRBD2	TRBV6-5	TRBJ2-1	NA	CASRDSGGAEYEQFF	TGTGCCAGCAGGGACAGCGGGGGGGCCGAGTATGAGCAGTTCTTC
NA	TRBV18	TRBJ1-3	NA	CASSGPNVGNTIYF	TGTGCCAGCTCGGGGCCAAACGTCGGAAACACCATATATTTT
NA	TRBV6-1	TRBJ2-7	NA	CASSEPGGGDEQYF	TGTGCCAGCAGTGAACCGGGCGGAGGGGACGAGCAGTACTTC
NA	TRBV5-6	TRBJ1-4	NA	CASSEGDYEKLFF	TGTGCCAGCAGCGAGGGTGATTATGAAAAACTGTTTTTT
NA	TRBV28	TRBJ1-4	NA	CATTASLDEKLFF	TGTGCCACCACAGCCTCTTTAGATGAAAAACTGTTTTTT
TRBD1	TRBV6-5	TRBJ1-2	NA	CASSWTGGNWNYGYTF	TGTGCCAGCAGTTGGACAGGGGGCAATTGGAACTATGGCTACACCTTC